These 7 T cell receptor beta chains were all obtained from the same sample, sequenced in a study of blood T cell repertoires in COVID-19. Assay used: immunoSEQ multiplex PCR; TCRdb lists only in-frame clones, some missing. Of tens of thousands of clones in the sample, about 89% were seen once. The sequencing sample was made of peripheral blood. The receptors come from a human donor in a cohort sampled during active COVID-19.

V usage is TRBV5-1 and J usage is TRBJ2-3, with 13 positions matching TRBD2. This CDR3 is 15 amino acids long. Trimming took 4 bases from V and 6 from J; bases not matched to a gene: 5. CDR1 and CDR2 (germline): SGHRS, YFSETQ. In nucleotides, the CDR3 is TGCGCCAGCAGCCTCACTAGCGGGGGGGCGGATACGCAGTATTTT. Its protein is CASSLTSGGADTQYF.

This chain links TRBV5-5 with TRBJ2-1; 9 bases map to TRBD2. The CDR3 consists of 16 residues. After removal of 4 bases from V and 10 bases from J, the junction contained 15 bases not matched to a gene. From germline, CDR1 is SGHKS and CDR2 YYEKEE (reference sequence). CDR3: CASSPPGQAGGREQFF. CDR3 coding DNA: TGTGCCAGCAGCCCTCCGGGTCAAGCGGGGGGCAGGGAGCAGTTCTTC.

V gene TRBV30 combines with J gene TRBJ1-5; TRBD1 matches 7 bases. V was pared by 2 bases and J by 3 bases, with 1 base of the junction left unmatched. Germline CDR1 GTSNPN, CDR2 SVGIG (reference sequence). The CDR3 spans 13 residues. CDR3 loop: CAWSRGPNQPQHF. CDR3 coding DNA: TGTGCCTGGAGTAGGGGGCCCAATCAGCCCCAGCATTTT. The entire variable domain, with the rest obtained from reference TRBV30 and TRBJ1-5, is as follows: SQTIHQWPATLVQPVGSPLSLECTVEGTSNPNLYWYRQAAGRGLQLLFYSVGIGQISSEVPQNLSASRPQDRQFILSSKKLLLSDSGFYLCAWSRGPNQPQHFGDGTRLSIL.

J is TRBJ2-1 and V is TRBV7-6; D might be TRBD2 (6 bases). Germline assignment: CDR1 SGHVS and CDR2 FNYEAQ. V was trimmed by 4 bases and J by 9 bases, leaving 13 bases between them. This CDR3 is 13 amino acids long. The CDR3 loop is CASSSMGGAEQFF. CDR3 DNA sequence: TGTGCCAGCAGCTCGATGGGGGGTGCTGAGCAGTTCTTC.

The chain links TRBV6-5 to TRBJ2-5; 9 positions agree with TRBD1. J gave up 2 bases and V 6 bases, and 4 bases lay outside the gene matches. The CDR3 has 14 residues. Germline CDR1 MNHEY, CDR2 SVGAGI. CDR3 sequence: CASRNRGRQETQYF. In DNA form, the CDR3 reads TGTGCCAGCAGAAACAGGGGGCGTCAAGAGACCCAGTACTTC.

This sequence joins TRBV9 and TRBJ2-1, with D tentatively TRBD1 (5 bases). The V and J ends lost 2 bases and 7 bases respectively, with 16 bases between them. The CDR3 consists of 15 residues. The germline gives CDR1 SGDLS, CDR2 YYNGEE. CDR3 in amino acids: CASSVRGPEVNEQFF. The CDR3 region has the DNA TGTGCCAGCAGCGTTAGGGGTCCCGAGGTGAATGAGCAGTTCTTC. The whole variable domain, remainder taken from reference TRBV9 and TRBJ2-1, is DSGVTQTPKHLITATGQRVTLRCSPRSGDLSVYWYQQSLDQGLQFLIQYYNGEERAKGNILERFSAQQFPDLHSELNLSSLELGDSALYFCASSVRGPEVNEQFFGPGTRLTVL.

The chain couples TRBV5-1 to TRBJ2-3, with D possibly matching TRBD1 (6 bases). V was clipped by 6 bases and J by 4 bases, with 12 bases between them. Germline assignment: CDR1 SGHRS and CDR2 YFSETQ. The CDR3 is made up of 13 amino acids. The CDR3 DNA reads TGCGCCAGCAATACAGGGACCCCAGATACGCAGTATTTT. Its protein product is CASNTGTPDTQYF.